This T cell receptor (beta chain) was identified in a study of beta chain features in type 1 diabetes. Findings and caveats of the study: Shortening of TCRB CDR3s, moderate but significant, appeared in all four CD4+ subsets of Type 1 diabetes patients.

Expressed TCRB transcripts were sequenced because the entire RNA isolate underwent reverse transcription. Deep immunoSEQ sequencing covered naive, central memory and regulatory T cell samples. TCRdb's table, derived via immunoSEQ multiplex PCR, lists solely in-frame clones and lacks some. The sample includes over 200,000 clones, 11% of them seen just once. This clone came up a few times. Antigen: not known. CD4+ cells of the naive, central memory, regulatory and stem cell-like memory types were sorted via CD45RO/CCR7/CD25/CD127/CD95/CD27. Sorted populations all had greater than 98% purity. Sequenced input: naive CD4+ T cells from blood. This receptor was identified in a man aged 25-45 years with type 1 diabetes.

The CDR3 coding sequence is TGCGCCAGCAGCTTGGATGCGGAACCTTATGGCTACACCTTC. Residues: CASSLDAEPYGYTF. This sequence joins TRBV5-1 and TRBJ1-2; D gene ambiguous. CDR1 and CDR2 from the germline V gene are SGHRS and YFSETQ. CDR3 length: 14 residues. The V end was cut by 0 bases, the J end by 5 bases, with 11 bases between.